These 12 T cell receptor beta chains came from one sample sequenced in a study of T cell responses to AZD1222 COVID-19 vaccine. Using immunoSEQ multiplex PCR, the repertoire was profiled, and TCRdb retains in-frame clones only, with some absent. The sample holds about 81,000 clones, 80% to 95% seen once. The sample was peripheral blood, taken 28 days after the second AZD1222 dose. These receptors originate from an adult who received the AZD1222 COVID-19 vaccine.

V gene TRBV28 combines with J gene TRBJ2-1, with 7 bases identical to TRBD1. The CDR3 is 15 amino acids. Trimming took 7 bases from V and 7 from J; bases not matched to a gene: 13. Germline V gene data show CDR1 as MDHEN and CDR2 as SYDVKM. This CDR3 is CASTIGETGRNEQFF. As DNA, the CDR3 is TGTGCCAGCACAATAGGAGAGACAGGGAGAAATGAGCAGTTCTTC.

J is TRBJ2-7 and V is TRBV6-2 or TRBV6-3, with no clear D. V was clipped by 5 bases and J by 2 bases, with 10 bases between them. This CDR3 has 13 residues. Per germline, CDR1 MNHEY and CDR2 SVGEGT. The CDR3 loop reads CASSPLPAYEQYF. CDR3 DNA: TGTGCCAGCAGTCCCTTACCCGCCTACGAGCAGTACTTC.

This chain connects TRBV19 to TRBJ1-2, with D unclear. The CDR3 loop spans 13 amino acids. Germline V lookup: CDR1 LNHDA, CDR2 SQIVND (reference sequence). Deletions cut 6 bases from V and 8 bases from J, with 16 bases between. The CDR3 bases are TGTGCCAGTAGAACGGCAGCCGTAGCGGGCTACACCTTC. It codes for CASRTAAVAGYTF.

This chain uses TRBV7-8 with TRBJ2-7, with D unresolved. Germline lookup yields CDR1 SGHVS and CDR2 FQNEAQ. V shed 1 base and J shed 5 bases, with 9 bases lying between them. CDR3 length: 13 residues. CDR3 sequence reads: CASSLGARNEQYF. In nucleotides, the CDR3 is TGTGCCAGCAGCTTAGGGGCTAGAAACGAGCAGTACTTC. The full variable domain, its missing parts supplied by reference TRBV7-8 and TRBJ2-7, is GAGVSQSPRYKVAKRGQDVALRCDPISGHVSLFWYQQALGQGPEFLTYFQNEAQLDKSGLPSDRFFAERPEGSVSTLKIQRTQQEDSAVYLCASSLGARNEQYFGPGTRLTVT.

CDR3 protein: CAWSDGINQPQHF. CDR3 nucleotide sequence: TGTGCCTGGAGTGACGGGATCAATCAGCCCCAGCATTTT. V usage is TRBV30 and J usage is TRBJ1-5, with no clear D. CDR3 length equals 13 residues. Germline CDR1 GTSNPN, CDR2 SVGIG (reference sequence). V lost 1 base to trimming and J lost 3 bases, with 7 bases between them.

V and J are TRBV11-3 and TRBJ2-2; 11 bases are a match to TRBD2. Germline CDR1 reads SGHNT; CDR2 reads YENEEA. The V segment lost 5 bases and the J segment 6 bases; nucleotides outside the gene matches: 11. The CDR3 sequence is 17 residues long. The CDR3 protein is CASSPGVAGGPAGELFF. CDR3 in DNA: TGTGCCAGCAGCCCCGGGGTAGCGGGAGGGCCCGCCGGGGAGCTGTTTTTT.

The V and J genes are TRBV5-1 and TRBJ2-2; 8 positions match TRBD2. J gave up 2 bases and V 8 bases, and 8 bases lay outside the gene matches. Germline V gene sequence: CDR1 SGHRS, CDR2 YFSETQ. The CDR3 is 15 residues long. The CDR3 here is CASSSSGLNTGELFF. The CDR3 nucleotides read TGCGCCAGTTCATCTAGCGGGCTAAACACCGGGGAGCTGTTTTTT.

This clone was detected only once. The rearrangement links TRBV19 to TRBJ2-7; D remains ambiguous. Germline CDR1 is LNHDA and CDR2 is SQIVND (reference sequence). The length of the CDR3 is 14 residues. V lost 4 bases, J lost 6 bases, and 16 bases lay in between. The CDR3 spells CASSTTSGRSEQYF. The CDR3 bases are TGTGCCAGTAGTACCACGTCAGGCAGGTCCGAGCAGTACTTC. The complete variable domain, with remaining parts taken from reference TRBV19 and TRBJ2-7, reads DGGITQSPKYLFRKEGQNVTLSCEQNLNHDAMYWYRQDPGQGLRLIYYSQIVNDFQKGDIAEGYSVSREKKESFPLTVTSAQKNPTAFYLCASSTTSGRSEQYFGPGTRLTVT.

The V gene is TRBV24-1, the J gene TRBJ2-1; D may be TRBD1 (6 bases). There are 13 residues in the CDR3. Trimming removed 8 bases from V and 6 bases from J, with 13 bases in between. The germline V gene has CDR1 KGHDR and CDR2 SFDVKD. The chain's CDR3 is CATKGAGANEQFF. As DNA, the CDR3 is TGTGCCACCAAGGGAGCAGGGGCCAATGAGCAGTTCTTC.

The chain couples TRBV7-2 to TRBJ2-1; 11 bases map to TRBD2. The V segment lost 5 bases and the J segment 9 bases; nucleotides outside the gene matches: 12. The germline V gene encodes CDR1 SGHTA and CDR2 FQGNSA. CDR3 length: 16 amino acids. CDR3 DNA sequence: TGTGCCAGCAGCCTTCAATTTAGCGGGAGGGCTGGTGAGCAGTTCTTC. As protein: CASSLQFSGRAGEQFF.

The genes are TRBV7-6 and TRBJ1-3, with 8 nucleotides matching TRBD1. V was pared by 5 bases and J by 0 bases, with 3 bases of the junction left unmatched. CDR1 SGHVS and CDR2 FNYEAQ come from the germline V gene. The CDR3 has 15 residues. The CDR3: CASSEGQDSGNTIYF. As DNA, the CDR3 is TGTGCCAGCAGCGAGGGACAGGACTCTGGAAACACCATATATTTT.

The gene calls are TRBV28 and TRBJ1-5; D is possibly TRBD1 (5 bases). The CDR3 is made up of 14 amino acids. The germline CDR1 and CDR2 sequences are MDHEN and SYDVKM. Trimming stripped 4 bases from V and 6 bases from J, with 13 bases between. The CDR3 sequence is CASSSGTLGQPQHF. The CDR3 nucleotides read TGTGCCAGCAGTTCAGGGACGTTGGGTCAGCCCCAGCATTTT.